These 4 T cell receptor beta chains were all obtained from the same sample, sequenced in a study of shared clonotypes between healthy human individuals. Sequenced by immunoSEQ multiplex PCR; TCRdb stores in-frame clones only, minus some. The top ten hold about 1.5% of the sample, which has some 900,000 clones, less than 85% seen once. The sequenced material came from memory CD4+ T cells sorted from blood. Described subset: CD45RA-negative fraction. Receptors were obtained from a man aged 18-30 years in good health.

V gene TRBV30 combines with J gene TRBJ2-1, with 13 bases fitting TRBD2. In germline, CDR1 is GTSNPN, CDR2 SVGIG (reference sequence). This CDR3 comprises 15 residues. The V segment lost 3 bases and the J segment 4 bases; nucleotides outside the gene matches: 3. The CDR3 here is CAWSQGLAGYNEQFF. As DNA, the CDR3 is TGTGCCTGGAGCCAGGGACTAGCGGGATACAATGAGCAGTTCTTC.

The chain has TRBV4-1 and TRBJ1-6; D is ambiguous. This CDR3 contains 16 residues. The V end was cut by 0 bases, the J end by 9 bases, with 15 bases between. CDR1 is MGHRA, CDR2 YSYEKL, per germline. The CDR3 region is CASSQDLGPSVSPLHF. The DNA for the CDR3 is TGCGCCAGCAGCCAAGATCTAGGCCCGAGCGTTTCACCCCTCCACTTT.

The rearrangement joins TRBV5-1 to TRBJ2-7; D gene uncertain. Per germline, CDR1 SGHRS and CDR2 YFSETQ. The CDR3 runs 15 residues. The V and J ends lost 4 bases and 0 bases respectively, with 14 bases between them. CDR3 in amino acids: CASSPTPYSSYEQYF. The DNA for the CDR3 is TGCGCCAGCAGCCCCACCCCGTACAGCTCCTACGAGCAGTACTTC.

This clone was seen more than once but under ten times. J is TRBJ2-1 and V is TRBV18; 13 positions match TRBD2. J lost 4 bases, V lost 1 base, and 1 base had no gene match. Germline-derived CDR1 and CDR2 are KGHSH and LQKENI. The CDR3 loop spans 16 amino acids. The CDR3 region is CASSPRLAGGYNEQFF. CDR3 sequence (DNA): TGTGCCAGCTCACCACGACTAGCGGGGGGTTACAATGAGCAGTTCTTC.